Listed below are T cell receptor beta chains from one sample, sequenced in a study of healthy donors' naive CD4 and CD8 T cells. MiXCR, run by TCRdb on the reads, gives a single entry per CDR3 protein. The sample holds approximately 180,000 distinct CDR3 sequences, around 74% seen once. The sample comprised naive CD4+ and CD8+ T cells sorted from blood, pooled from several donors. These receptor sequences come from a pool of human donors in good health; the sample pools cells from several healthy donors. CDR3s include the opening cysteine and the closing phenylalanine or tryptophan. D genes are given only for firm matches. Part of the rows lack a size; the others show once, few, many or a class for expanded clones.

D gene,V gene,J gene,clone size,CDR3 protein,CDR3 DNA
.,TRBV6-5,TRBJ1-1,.,CASSYREGARTEAFF,TGTGCCAGCAGTTACCGGGAGGGTGCAAGGACTGAAGCTTTCTTT
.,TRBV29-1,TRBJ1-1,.,CSGLRGGTEAFF,TGCAGCGGACTCCGGGGAGGCACTGAAGCTTTCTTT
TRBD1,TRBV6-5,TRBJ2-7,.,CASRAPGTGRFYEQYF,TGTGCCAGCAGAGCACCCGGGACAGGGCGCTTCTACGAGCAGTACTTC
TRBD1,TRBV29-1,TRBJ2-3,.,CSLGDRGTDTQYF,TGCAGCCTGGGGGACAGGGGGACAGATACGCAGTATTTT
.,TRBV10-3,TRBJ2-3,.,CAINGASPDTQYF,TGTGCCATCAATGGGGCTAGCCCAGATACGCAGTATTTT
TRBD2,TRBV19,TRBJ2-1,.,CASSARLAGYNEQFF,TGTGCCAGTAGTGCACGGCTAGCGGGCTACAATGAGCAGTTCTTC
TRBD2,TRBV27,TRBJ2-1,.,CASSYLLAGPGDEQFF,TGTGCCAGCAGTTACCTCCTAGCGGGACCGGGCGATGAGCAGTTCTTC
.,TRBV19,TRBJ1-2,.,CASSRGGRDYGYTF,TGTGCCAGTAGTCGCGGGGGCAGGGACTATGGCTACACCTTC
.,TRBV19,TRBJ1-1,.,CASSISFRVSTEAFF,TGTGCCAGTAGTATTTCCTTCAGGGTGAGCACTGAAGCTTTCTTT
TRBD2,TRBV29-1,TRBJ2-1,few,CSRLAGVNEQFF,TGCAGCCGGCTAGCGGGAGTCAATGAGCAGTTCTTC
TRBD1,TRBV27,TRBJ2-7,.,CASTPDRASYEQYF,TGTGCCAGCACGCCGGACAGGGCCTCCTACGAGCAGTACTTC
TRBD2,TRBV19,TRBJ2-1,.,CASSKTSGRAGGNEQFF,TGTGCCAGTAGCAAGACTAGCGGGAGGGCCGGCGGGAATGAGCAGTTCTTC
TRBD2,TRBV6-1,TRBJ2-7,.,CASSYSHLGLAGEYEQYF,TGTGCCAGCAGTTACTCGCATTTAGGACTAGCGGGAGAATACGAGCAGTACTTC
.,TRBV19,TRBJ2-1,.,CASSIDGSGHRVGTQSNEQFF,TGTGCCAGTAGTATTGATGGAAGCGGGCATCGCGTCGGGACCCAGTCCAATGAGCAGTTCTTC
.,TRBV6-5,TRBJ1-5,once,CASSYSRGHRSNQPQHF,TGTGCCAGCAGTTACTCGCGCGGGCACCGTAGCAATCAGCCCCAGCATTTT
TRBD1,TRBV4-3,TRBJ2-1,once,CASSQVWDRGQGSYNEQFF,TGCGCCAGCAGCCAAGTTTGGGACAGGGGGCAAGGATCCTACAATGAGCAGTTCTTC
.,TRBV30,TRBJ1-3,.,CAWTLQGGNTIYF,TGTGCCTGGACCCTACAGGGAGGAAACACCATATATTTT
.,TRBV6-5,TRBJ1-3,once,CASIGESRGAGNTIYF,TGTGCCAGCATTGGAGAATCGAGGGGCGCGGGAAACACCATATATTTT
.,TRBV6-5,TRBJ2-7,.,CASRRPFGAYEQYF,TGTGCCAGCAGAAGGCCCTTCGGGGCCTACGAGCAGTACTTC
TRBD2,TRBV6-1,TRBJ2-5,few,CASSSLGGLAVQETQYF,TGTGCCAGCAGTAGCCTCGGGGGGTTGGCGGTTCAAGAGACCCAGTACTTC
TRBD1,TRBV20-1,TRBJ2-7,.,CSPAGTASYEQYF,TGCAGTCCGGCCGGGACAGCGAGCTACGAGCAGTACTTC
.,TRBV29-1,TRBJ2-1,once,CSVSPWQGGDNEQFF,TGCAGCGTAAGCCCATGGCAGGGAGGCGACAATGAGCAGTTCTTC